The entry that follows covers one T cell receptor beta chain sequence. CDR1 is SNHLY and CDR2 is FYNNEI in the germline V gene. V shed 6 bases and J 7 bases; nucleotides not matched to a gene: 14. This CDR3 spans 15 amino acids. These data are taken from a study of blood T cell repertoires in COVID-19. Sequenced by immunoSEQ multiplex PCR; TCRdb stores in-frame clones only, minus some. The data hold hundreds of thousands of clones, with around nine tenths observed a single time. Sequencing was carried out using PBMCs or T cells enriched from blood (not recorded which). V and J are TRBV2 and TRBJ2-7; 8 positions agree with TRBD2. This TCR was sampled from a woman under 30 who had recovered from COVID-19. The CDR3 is CASRDDGGGMGEQYF. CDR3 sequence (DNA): TGTGCCAGCAGAGATGACGGGGGGGGAATGGGTGAGCAGTACTTC.